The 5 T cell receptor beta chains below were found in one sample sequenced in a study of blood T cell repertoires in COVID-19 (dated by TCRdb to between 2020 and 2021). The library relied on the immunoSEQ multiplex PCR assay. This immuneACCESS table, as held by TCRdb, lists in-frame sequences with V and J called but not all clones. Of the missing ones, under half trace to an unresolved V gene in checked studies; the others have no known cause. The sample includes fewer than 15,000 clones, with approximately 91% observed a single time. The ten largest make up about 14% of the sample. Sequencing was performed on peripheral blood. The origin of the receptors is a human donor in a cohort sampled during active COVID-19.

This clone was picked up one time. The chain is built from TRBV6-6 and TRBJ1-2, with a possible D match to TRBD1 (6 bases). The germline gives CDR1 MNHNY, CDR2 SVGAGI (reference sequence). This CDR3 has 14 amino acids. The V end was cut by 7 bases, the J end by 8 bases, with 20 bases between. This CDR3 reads CASNLDSSDRGYTF. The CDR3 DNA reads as TGTGCCAGCAATCTAGACAGCTCAGACAGGGGCTACACCTTC.

The CDR3 is CASSQDLLAGDRQFF. DNA of the CDR3: TGTGCCAGCAGCCAAGATCTACTAGCGGGAGATCGGCAGTTCTTC. The chain carries TRBV3-1 (or the pseudogene TRBV3-2) and TRBJ2-1; 11 bases line up with TRBD2. Germline V gene data show CDR1 as LGHDT and CDR2 as YNNKEL (reference sequence). This CDR3 is 15 amino acids long. V gave up 0 bases and J gave up 12 bases; unmatched junction bases: 7.

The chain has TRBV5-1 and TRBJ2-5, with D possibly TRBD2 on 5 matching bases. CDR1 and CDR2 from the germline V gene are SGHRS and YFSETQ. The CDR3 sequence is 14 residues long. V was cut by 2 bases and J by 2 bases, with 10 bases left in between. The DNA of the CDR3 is TGCGCCAGCAGCTTAAGCGGAAATCAAGAGACCCAGTACTTC. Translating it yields CASSLSGNQETQYF.

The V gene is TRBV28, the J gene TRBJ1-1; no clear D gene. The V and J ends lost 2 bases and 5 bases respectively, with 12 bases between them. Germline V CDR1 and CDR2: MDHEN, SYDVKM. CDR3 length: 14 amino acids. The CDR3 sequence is CASSLGRGGTEAFF. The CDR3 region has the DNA TGTGCCAGCAGTTTAGGTCGGGGTGGGACTGAAGCTTTCTTT.

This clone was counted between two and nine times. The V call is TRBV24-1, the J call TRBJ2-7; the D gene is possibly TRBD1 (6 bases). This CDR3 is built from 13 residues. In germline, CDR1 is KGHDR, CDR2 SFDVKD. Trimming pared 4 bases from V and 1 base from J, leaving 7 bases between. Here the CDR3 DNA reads TGTGCCACCAGTGACGGACAGTCCTACGAGCAGTACTTC. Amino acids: CATSDGQSYEQYF.